This T cell receptor beta chain originates from a study of T cell repertoires in cytomegalovirus infection. Study summary: The authors relied on CMV epitopes, both recently identified HLA-C-restricted and well-studied HLA-B-restricted. Overall study findings and caveats: Cumulative frequency (of public TCR beta family members) identified carriers of CMV plus the relevant HLA.

A word on this clonotype: Antigen unknown.

Losses at the gene ends were 4 bases for V and 4 bases for J; bases not matched to a gene: 4. Per germline, CDR1 SGHNT and CDR2 YYREEE (reference sequence). This CDR3 has 15 residues. TCRdb analysed the reads with MiXCR anew, one entry per CDR3 protein. This table holds some 310,000 distinct CDR3 sequences, 20% to 25% found once. This sequence originates from a human donor in good health (CMV status not recorded). Some clones in this sample may be carry-over from other donors' samples. Sequencing used cultured PBMCs, obtained from culture after CMV antigen stimulation. This rearrangement joins TRBV5-4 to TRBJ2-1; 11 bases match TRBD2. The DNA of the CDR3 is TGTGCCAGCAGCAAGACTAGCGGGGCGTACAATGAGCAGTTCTTC. Translating gives CASSKTSGAYNEQFF. Complete variable domain (other parts from reference TRBV5-4 and TRBJ2-1): ETGVTQSPTHLIKTRGQQVTLRCSSQSGHNTVSWYQQALGQGPQFIFQYYREEENGRGNFPPRFSGLQFPNYSSELNVNALELDDSALYLCASSKTSGAYNEQFFGPGTRLTVL.